A single sample gave rise to the 17 T cell receptor beta chains below, sequenced in a study of breast tumors, draining lymph nodes, adjacent tissues. Using its own MiXCR run on the multiplex PCR reads, TCRdb lists one record per CDR3 protein. The data show about 180,000 distinct CDR3 sequences, roughly 30% seen once. Samples came from axillary lymph nodes draining the breast cancer. The material sequenced was axillary lymph node tissue. All receptors derive from a female donor with breast cancer. Some clones in this sample may be carry-over from other donors' samples.

The table lists this clonotype with many counts. The V gene is TRBV11-1, the J gene TRBJ2-7; D unclear. The CDR3 is 15 residues long. Trimming took 0 bases from V and 3 from J, leaving 12 bases between them. CDR1 is SGHAT and CDR2 is FQDESV in the germline V gene (reference sequence). The CDR3 here is CASSLARSGFYEQYF. DNA of the CDR3: TGTGCCAGCAGCTTAGCGAGAAGTGGTTTCTACGAGCAGTACTTC.

This clonotype was observed many times. The chain is built from TRBV6-5 and TRBJ2-7; tentatively, D is TRBD2 (6 bases). The CDR3 sequence is 15 residues long. Trimming took off 1 base at V and 3 bases at J, with 13 bases between the two ends. Germline loops: CDR1 MNHEY, CDR2 SVGAGI. This chain's CDR3 is CASSYLGRGIYEQYF. CDR3 DNA sequence: TGTGCCAGCAGTTACTTGGGACGGGGGATCTACGAGCAGTACTTC.

The chain couples TRBV20-1 to TRBJ2-2; 15 nucleotides match TRBD2. Germline CDR1 DFQATT, CDR2 SNEGSKA (reference sequence). The CDR3 sequence is 15 residues long. Losses at the gene ends were 4 bases for V and 9 bases for J; bases not matched to a gene: 6. This CDR3 reads CSATRTSGGARELFF. DNA for the CDR3: TGCAGTGCTACCAGGACTAGCGGGGGGGCCAGGGAGCTGTTTTTT.

This sequence joins TRBV10-3 and TRBJ1-4, with D perhaps TRBD1 (5 bases). The CDR3 is 16 amino acids. The germline gives CDR1 ENHRY, CDR2 SYGVKD. V shed 7 bases and J shed 0 bases, with 15 bases lying between them. This CDR3 reads CAITPGDTTTNEKLFF. CDR3 DNA: TGTGCCATCACCCCGGGGGATACCACAACTAATGAAAAACTGTTTTTT.

J is TRBJ2-3 and V is TRBV4-2; 7 bases match TRBD2. This CDR3 spans 18 amino acids. Looked up from germline, CDR1 is LGHNA and CDR2 is YNFKEQ. The V gene end was trimmed by 2 bases and the J gene end by 2 bases; junction bases not matched to a gene: 13. CDR3 region: CASSQWGGYSGNTDTQYF. CDR3 bases: TGTGCCAGCAGCCAATGGGGAGGGTACTCTGGAAACACAGATACGCAGTATTTT.

The rearrangement joins TRBV19 to TRBJ1-4, with D possibly TRBD1 on 5 matching bases. The J call may be mistaken, given a closer DNA end match to TRBJ1-1. Germline V CDR1 and CDR2: LNHDA, SQIVND (reference sequence). CDR3 length: 14 residues. CDR3 bases: TGTGCCAGTAGAGGGCGGCCTAGGGGAACTGAAGCTTTCTTT. Its translation is CASRGRPRGTEAFF.

There are a few counts of this clonotype. It may be a read error: a sequence one base away is much more abundant. The chain employs TRBV12-3 or TRBV12-4 and TRBJ2-1, with D perhaps being TRBD1 or TRBD2 (5 bases each). V was trimmed by 3 bases and J by 7 bases, leaving 13 bases between them. The CDR3 is made up of 14 amino acids. This CDR3 is CASSFTGPGNEQFF. CDR3 bases: TGTGCCAGCAGTTTCACGGGGCCAGGAAATGAGCAGTTCTTC.

About this clonotype itself: One base away lies a much larger clone, so this may be a sequencing read error. The V call is TRBV6-5, the J call TRBJ1-4; perhaps TRBD1 as D (5 bases). The V gene lost 5 bases and the J gene lost 5 bases, with 18 bases spanning the gap. Germline V gene sequence: CDR1 MNHEY, CDR2 SVGAGI. The CDR3 covers 16 residues. CDR3 DNA sequence: TGTGCCAGCAGTCTTCGCCTTGGGACGGCAAATGAAAAACTGTTTTTT. It specifies CASSLRLGTANEKLFF.

Note on this clonotype: This is likely a read error, given that the CDR3 carries no conserved phenylalanine or tryptophan at its end. The DNA is omitted, as the CDR3 cannot be located on it reliably, and the CDR3 follows TCRdb's listing. This sequence joins TRBV6-6 and TRBJ2-3; TRBD1 is the table's D call and was not checked against the DNA. The CDR3 region is 11 residues in length, termini included. Germline values: CDR1 MNHNY, CDR2 SVGAGI (reference sequence). The CDR3 is CASTDIGQGMY.

This clonotype appeared a few times. This clone may be a read error of a much larger clone one base away. The chain recombines TRBV5-5 with TRBJ2-6, with D perhaps assigned TRBD1 or TRBD2 (7 bases each). V lost 1 base and J 0 bases, leaving 20 bases between the germline ends. From germline, CDR1 is SGHKS and CDR2 YYEKEE (reference sequence). The CDR3 has 20 amino acids. As DNA, the CDR3 is TGTGCCAGCAGCTTGAGCGGGGCGAGGGGGCAGCTCTCTGGGGCCAACGTCCTGACTTTC. Translation gives CASSLSGARGQLSGANVLTF.

The genes are TRBV18 and TRBJ2-2; possible D gene TRBD1, 5 bases. V was clipped by 5 bases and J by 0 bases, with 22 bases between them. The length of the CDR3 is 19 residues. Germline V gene data show CDR1 as KGHSH and CDR2 as LQKENI. The CDR3 loop is CASSLAMGPEISNTGELFF. CDR3 DNA sequence: TGTGCCAGCTCATTAGCAATGGGGCCGGAGATTTCGAACACCGGGGAGCTGTTTTTT.

This chain joins TRBV27 and TRBJ1-4; TRBD1 is a possible D gene (5 bases). V was trimmed by 1 base and J by 8 bases, leaving 17 bases between them. The CDR3 is 16 residues long. Germline CDR1 MNHEY, CDR2 SMNVEV (reference sequence). The CDR3 is CASSLFPRARTEKLFF. The CDR3 DNA reads as TGTGCCAGCAGTTTATTCCCCAGGGCGCGGACGGAAAAACTGTTTTTT.

At least ten counts were recorded for this clonotype. The chain joins TRBV7-9 to TRBJ2-1; TRBD2 matches 9 bases. Germline CDR1 SEHNR, CDR2 FQNEAQ (reference sequence). Germline trimming cut 3 bases from V and 3 bases from J; bases unmatched to any gene: 6. The CDR3 runs 16 residues. In DNA, the CDR3 is TGTGCCAGCAGCTTGCTTACGACTAGCGGCTACAATGAGCAGTTCTTC. Translating gives CASSLLTTSGYNEQFF.

This clonotype was observed at least ten times. The genes are TRBV13 and TRBJ2-1; 15 positions match TRBD2. Germline lookup yields CDR1 PRHDT and CDR2 FYEKMQ (reference sequence). The CDR3 totals 14 residues. V dropped 5 bases and J dropped 10; count of bases not matched to a gene: 3. CDR3 sequence: CASSRGLAGGEQFF. The CDR3 DNA sequence: TGTGCCAGCAGCCGGGGACTAGCGGGGGGAGAGCAGTTCTTC.

This clonotype was found once. This chain joins TRBV7-2 and TRBJ1-2, with 8 bases that match TRBD1. The junction had 2 bases not matched to a gene; V was cut back by 4 bases and J by 1 base. Germline CDR1 SGHTA, CDR2 FQGNSA. The CDR3 runs to 14 residues. The CDR3 reads CASSYGQGNYGYTF. The CDR3 DNA follows: TGTGCCAGCAGCTACGGACAGGGTAACTATGGCTACACCTTC.

This clonotype has at least ten counts. This chain connects TRBV3-2 to TRBJ1-5. TRBV3-2 is a known pseudogene. The CDR3 spans 13 residues. The CDR3 coding sequence is TGTGCTTCCGCGCAGGACGGCAATCAGCCCCAGCATTTT. Its protein product is CASAQDGNQPQHF.

This clonotype has at least ten counts. The chain employs TRBV12-3 or TRBV12-4 and TRBJ1-2; TRBD1 aligns across 10 bases. This CDR3 is built from 15 residues. J lost 3 bases, V lost 2 bases, and 3 bases had no gene match. The CDR3 nucleotides read TGTGCCAGCAGTTTATCCGGGACAGGGGACTATGGCTACACCTTC. Protein: CASSLSGTGDYGYTF.